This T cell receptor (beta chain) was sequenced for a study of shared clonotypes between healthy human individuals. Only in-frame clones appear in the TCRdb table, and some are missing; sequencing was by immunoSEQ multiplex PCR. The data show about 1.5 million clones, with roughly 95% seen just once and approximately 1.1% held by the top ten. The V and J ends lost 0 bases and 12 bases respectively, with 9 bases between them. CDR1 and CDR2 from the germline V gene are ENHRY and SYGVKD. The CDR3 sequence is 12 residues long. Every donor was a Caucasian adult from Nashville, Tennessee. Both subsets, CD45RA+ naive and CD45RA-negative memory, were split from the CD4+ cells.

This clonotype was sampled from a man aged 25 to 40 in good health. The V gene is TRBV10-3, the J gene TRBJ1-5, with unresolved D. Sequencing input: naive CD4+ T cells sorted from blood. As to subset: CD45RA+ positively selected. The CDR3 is CAISESETFQHF. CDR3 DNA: TGTGCCATCAGTGAGTCGGAGACCTTCCAGCATTTT.